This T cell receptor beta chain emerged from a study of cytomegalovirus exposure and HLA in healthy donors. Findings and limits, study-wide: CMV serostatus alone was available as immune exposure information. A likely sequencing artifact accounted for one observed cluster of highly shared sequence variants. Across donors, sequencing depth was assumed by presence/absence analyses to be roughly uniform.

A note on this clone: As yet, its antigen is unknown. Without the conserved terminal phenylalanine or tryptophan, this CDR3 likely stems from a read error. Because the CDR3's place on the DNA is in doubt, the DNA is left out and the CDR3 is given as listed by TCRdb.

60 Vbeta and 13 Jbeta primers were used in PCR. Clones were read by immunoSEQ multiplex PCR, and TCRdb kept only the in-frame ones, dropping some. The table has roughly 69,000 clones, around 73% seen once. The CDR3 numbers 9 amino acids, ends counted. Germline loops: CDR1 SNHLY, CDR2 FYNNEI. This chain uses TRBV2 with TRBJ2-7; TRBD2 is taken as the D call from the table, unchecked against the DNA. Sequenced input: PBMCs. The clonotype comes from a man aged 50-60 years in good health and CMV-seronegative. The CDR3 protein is CASTLGGGL.